This TCR beta chain is from a study of T-cell memory formation after mild COVID-19. Study background: TCR clusters largely stayed donor specific.

Germline CDR1 reads KGHDR; CDR2 reads SFDVKD. This CDR3 has 14 residues. Study observations and caveats: Pre-infection memory contained some responding clones, which suggested that cross-reactive memory had joined. The study found contracting CD4+ clones mainly in CM and EM and contracting CD8+ clones in EMRA. Contracting clones from day 15 to 85 showed balanced CD4/CD8; later expanders favored CD4+.

As to this clonotype: Its antigen remains unknown. Compared with germline, one end of the junction differs, possibly owing to a read error.

TCRdb independently ran MiXCR on the 5' RACE reads; one entry per CDR3 protein. The repertoire consists of about 430,000 distinct CDR3 sequences, with 20% to 30% occurring once and the leading ten covering around 8.1%. The rearrangement joins TRBV24-1 to TRBJ2-2; 12 bases match TRBD2. The clonotype originates from an adult woman who had mild COVID-19 (a few samples of this study predate the infection). Cell type and time point are not known. Sequencing input: PBMCs or a T cell subset sorted from them (not recorded which). The CDR3 spells CAIGLAGNIGELFF. CDR3 coding DNA: TGTGCCATCGGACTAGCGGGAAACATCGGGGAGCTGTTTTTT.